This T cell receptor beta chain is drawn from a study of blood T cell repertoires in COVID-19. Overall study context: The United States, Italy and Spain were the sources of the acute and convalescent COVID-19 samples.

The germline gives CDR1 SNHLY, CDR2 FYNNEI. With 7 bases removed from V and 2 bases from J, the gap between germline ends came to 8 bases. The length of the CDR3 is 13 residues. Those enrolled in Seattle joined during active infection and were followed longitudinally afterward. Source study methods: How many nucleated cells were present was estimated from reference gene primer amplification. Profiled with immunoSEQ multiplex PCR; TCRdb holds only in-frame clones, not every one. V and J calls and clone size are given by that table; D and trimming were obtained from the DNA. The sample includes a few hundred thousand clones, approximately 86% of them seen just once.

Sequences were obtained from peripheral blood. The clonotype originates from a woman in her twenties or thirties with COVID-19, enrolled during active disease. This rearrangement joins TRBV2 to TRBJ2-2; D is undetermined. The CDR3 nucleotides are TGTGCCAGCACTTCTATAAACACCGGGGAGCTGTTTTTT. This gives the protein CASTSINTGELFF.